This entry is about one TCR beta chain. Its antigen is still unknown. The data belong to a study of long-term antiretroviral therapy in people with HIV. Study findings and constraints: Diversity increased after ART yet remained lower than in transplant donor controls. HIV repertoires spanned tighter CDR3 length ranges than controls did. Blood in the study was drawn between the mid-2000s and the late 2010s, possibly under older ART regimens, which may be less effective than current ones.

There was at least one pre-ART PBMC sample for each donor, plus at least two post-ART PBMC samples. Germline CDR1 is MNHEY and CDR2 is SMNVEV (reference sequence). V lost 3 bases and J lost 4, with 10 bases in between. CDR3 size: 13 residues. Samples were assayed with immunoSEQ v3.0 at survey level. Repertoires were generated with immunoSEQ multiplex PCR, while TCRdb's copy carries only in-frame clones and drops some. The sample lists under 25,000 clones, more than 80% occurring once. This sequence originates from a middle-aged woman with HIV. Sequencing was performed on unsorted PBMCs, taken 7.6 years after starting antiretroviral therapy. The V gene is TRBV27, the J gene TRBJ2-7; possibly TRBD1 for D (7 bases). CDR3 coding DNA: TGTGCCAGCAGTTTTTCAGGGGGGTACGAGCAGTACTTC. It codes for CASSFSGGYEQYF.